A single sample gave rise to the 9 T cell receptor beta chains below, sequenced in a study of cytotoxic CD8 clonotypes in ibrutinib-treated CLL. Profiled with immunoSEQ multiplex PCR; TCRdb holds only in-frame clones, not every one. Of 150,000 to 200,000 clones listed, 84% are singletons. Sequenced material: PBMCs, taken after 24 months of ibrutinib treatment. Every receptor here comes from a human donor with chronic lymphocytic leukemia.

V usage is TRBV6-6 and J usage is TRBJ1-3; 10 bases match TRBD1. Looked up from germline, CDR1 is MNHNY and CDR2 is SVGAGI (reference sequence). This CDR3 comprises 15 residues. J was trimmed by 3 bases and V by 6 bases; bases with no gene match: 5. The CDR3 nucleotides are TGTGCCAGCAGGGGACAGGGGTCGGGTGGAAACACCATATATTTT. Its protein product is CASRGQGSGGNTIYF.

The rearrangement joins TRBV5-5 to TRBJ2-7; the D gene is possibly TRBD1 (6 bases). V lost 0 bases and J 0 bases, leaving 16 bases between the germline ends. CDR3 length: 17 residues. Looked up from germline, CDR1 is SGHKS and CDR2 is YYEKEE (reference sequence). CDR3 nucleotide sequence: TGTGCCAGCAGCTTGGTAAGGTCAGGGGCCTTCTCCTACGAGCAGTACTTC. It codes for CASSLVRSGAFSYEQYF.

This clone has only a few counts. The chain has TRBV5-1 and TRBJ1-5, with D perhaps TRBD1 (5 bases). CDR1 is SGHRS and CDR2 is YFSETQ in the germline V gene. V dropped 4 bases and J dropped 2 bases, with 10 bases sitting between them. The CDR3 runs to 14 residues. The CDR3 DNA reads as TGCGCCAGCAGCCTGGGGGGTGGCAATCAGCCCCAGCATTTT. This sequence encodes CASSLGGGNQPQHF.

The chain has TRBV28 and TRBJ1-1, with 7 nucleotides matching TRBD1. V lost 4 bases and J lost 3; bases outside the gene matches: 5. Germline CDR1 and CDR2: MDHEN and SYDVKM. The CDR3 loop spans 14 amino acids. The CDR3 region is CASSSAGGHTEAFF. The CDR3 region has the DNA TGTGCCAGCAGTTCGGCAGGGGGTCACACTGAAGCTTTCTTT.

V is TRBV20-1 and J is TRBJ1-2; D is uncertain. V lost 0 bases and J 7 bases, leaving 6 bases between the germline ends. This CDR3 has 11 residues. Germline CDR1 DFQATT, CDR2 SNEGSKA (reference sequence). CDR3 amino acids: CSARDLVGYTF. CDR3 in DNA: TGCAGTGCTAGAGATTTGGTTGGCTACACCTTC.

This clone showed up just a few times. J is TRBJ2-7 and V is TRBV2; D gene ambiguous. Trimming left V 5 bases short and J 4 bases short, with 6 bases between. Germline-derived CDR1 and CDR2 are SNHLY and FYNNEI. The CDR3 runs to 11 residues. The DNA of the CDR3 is TGTGCCAGCAGTCTAGGGTACGAGCAGTACTTC. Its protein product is CASSLGYEQYF.

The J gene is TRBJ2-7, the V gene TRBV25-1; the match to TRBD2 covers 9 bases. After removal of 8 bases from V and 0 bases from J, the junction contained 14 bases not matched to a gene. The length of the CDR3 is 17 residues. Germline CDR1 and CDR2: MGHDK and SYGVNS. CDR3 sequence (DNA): TGTGCCAGCCGACACCGTATGACTAGCGGATCCTCCTACGAGCAGTACTTC. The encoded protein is CASRHRMTSGSSYEQYF.

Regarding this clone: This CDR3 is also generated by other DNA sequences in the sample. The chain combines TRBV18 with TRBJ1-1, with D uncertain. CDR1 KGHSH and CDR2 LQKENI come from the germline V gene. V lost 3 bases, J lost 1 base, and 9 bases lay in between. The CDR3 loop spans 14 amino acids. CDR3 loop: CASSPRTENTEAFF. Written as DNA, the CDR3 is TGTGCCAGCTCACCGAGGACGGAGAACACTGAAGCTTTCTTT.

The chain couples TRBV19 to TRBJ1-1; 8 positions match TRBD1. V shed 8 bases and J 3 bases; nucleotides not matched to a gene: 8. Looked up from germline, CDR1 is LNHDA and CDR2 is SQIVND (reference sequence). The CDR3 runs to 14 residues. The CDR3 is CASLAGQGYTEAFF. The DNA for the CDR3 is TGTGCCAGTTTAGCTGGACAGGGCTACACTGAAGCTTTCTTT.